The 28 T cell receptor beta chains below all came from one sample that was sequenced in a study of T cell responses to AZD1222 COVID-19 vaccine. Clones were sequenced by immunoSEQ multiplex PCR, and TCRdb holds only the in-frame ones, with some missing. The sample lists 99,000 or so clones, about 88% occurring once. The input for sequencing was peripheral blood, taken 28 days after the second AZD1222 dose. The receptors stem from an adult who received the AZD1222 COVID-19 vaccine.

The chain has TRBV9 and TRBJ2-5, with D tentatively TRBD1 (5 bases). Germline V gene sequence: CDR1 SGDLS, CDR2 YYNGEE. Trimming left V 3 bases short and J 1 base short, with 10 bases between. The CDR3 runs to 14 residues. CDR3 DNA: TGTGCCAGCAGCGAAGGGCAGGGCCAAGAGACCCAGTACTTC. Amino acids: CASSEGQGQETQYF.

As DNA, the CDR3 is TGTGCCAGCAGTTATCCCAAGCAAGGGGTCTCCTACGAGCAGTACTTC. The encoded protein is CASSYPKQGVSYEQYF. The chain carries TRBV28 and TRBJ2-7; D might be TRBD1 (5 bases). This CDR3 contains 16 residues. The V end lost 4 bases, the J end lost 0 bases, and 16 bases lay between the germline ends. Germline V gene data show CDR1 as MDHEN and CDR2 as SYDVKM. The full variable domain, completed using reference TRBV28 and TRBJ2-7, is DVKVTQSSRYLVKRTGEKVFLECVQDMDHENMFWYRQDPGLGLRLIYFSYDVKMKEKGDIPEGYSVSREKKERFSLILESASTNQTSMYLCASSYPKQGVSYEQYFGPGTRLTVT.

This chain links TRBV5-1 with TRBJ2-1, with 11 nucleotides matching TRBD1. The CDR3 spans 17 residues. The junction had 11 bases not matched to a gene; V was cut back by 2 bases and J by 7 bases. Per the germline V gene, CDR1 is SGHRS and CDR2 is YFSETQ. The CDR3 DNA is TGCGCCAGCAGCTTATTACCCGGGACAGGGGGTAGTAATGAGCAGTTCTTC. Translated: CASSLLPGTGGSNEQFF.

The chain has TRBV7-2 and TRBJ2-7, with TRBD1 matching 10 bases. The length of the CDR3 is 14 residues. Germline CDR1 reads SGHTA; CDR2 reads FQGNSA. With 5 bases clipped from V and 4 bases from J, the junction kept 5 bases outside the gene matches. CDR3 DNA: TGTGCCAGCAGCAGACGGGACAGGGGATACGAGCAGTACTTC. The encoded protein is CASSRRDRGYEQYF.

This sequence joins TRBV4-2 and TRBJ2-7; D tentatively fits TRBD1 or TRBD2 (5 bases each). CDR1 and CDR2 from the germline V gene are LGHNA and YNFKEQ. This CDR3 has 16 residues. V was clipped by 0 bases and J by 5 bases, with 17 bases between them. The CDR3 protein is CASSQDVGTTFNEQYF. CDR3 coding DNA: TGTGCCAGCAGCCAAGATGTTGGGACCACATTTAACGAGCAGTACTTC.

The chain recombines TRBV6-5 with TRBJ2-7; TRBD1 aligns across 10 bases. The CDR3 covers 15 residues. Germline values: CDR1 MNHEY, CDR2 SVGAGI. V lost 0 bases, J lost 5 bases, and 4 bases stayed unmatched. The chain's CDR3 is CASSYSETGGNEQYF. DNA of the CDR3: TGTGCCAGCAGTTACTCGGAGACAGGGGGCAACGAGCAGTACTTC.

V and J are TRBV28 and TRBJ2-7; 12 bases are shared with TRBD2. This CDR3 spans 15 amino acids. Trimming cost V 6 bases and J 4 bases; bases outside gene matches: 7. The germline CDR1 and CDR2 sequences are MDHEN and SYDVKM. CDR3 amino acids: CASRGGGTSGYEQYF. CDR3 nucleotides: TGTGCCAGCAGAGGGGGAGGGACTAGCGGGTACGAGCAGTACTTC.

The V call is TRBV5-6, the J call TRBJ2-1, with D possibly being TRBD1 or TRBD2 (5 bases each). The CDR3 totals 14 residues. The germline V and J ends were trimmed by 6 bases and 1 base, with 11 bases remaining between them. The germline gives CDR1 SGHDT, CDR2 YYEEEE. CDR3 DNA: TGTGCCAGCACAGGGAGCTCTTCCTACAATGAGCAGTTCTTC. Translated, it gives CASTGSSSYNEQFF. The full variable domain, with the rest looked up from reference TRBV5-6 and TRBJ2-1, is DAGVTQSPTHLIKTRGQQVTLRCSPKSGHDTVSWYQQALGQGPQFIFQYYEEEERQRGNFPDRFSGHQFPNYSSELNVNALLLGDSALYLCASTGSSSYNEQFFGPGTRLTVL.

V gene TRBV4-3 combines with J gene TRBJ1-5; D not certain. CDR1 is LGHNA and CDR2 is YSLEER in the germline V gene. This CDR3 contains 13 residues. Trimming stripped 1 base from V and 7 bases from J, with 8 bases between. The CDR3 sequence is CASSQVLWQPQHF. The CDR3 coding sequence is TGCGCCAGCAGCCAAGTATTGTGGCAGCCCCAGCATTTT.

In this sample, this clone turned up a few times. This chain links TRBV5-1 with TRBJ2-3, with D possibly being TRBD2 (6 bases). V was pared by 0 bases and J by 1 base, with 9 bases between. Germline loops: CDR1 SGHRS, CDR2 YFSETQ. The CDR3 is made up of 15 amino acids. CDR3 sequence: CASSLDGRGTDTQYF. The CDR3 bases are TGCGCCAGCAGCTTGGACGGGAGAGGCACAGATACGCAGTATTTT.

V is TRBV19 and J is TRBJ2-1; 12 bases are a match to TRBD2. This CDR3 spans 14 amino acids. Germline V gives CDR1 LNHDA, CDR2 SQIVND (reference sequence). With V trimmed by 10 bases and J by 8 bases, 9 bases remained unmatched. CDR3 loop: CATGLAGPGDEQFF. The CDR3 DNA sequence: TGTGCCACCGGACTAGCGGGACCCGGGGATGAGCAGTTCTTC.

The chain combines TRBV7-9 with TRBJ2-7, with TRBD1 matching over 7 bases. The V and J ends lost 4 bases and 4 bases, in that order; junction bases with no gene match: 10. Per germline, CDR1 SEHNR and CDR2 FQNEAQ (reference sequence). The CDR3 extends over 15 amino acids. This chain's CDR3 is CASSSFGQDGYEQYF. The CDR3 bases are TGTGCCAGCAGCTCTTTTGGACAGGATGGGTACGAGCAGTACTTC.

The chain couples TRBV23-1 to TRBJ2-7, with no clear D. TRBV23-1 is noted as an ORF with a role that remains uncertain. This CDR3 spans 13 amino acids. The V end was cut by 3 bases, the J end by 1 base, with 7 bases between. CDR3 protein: CASSHKESYEQYF. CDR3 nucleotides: TGCGCCAGCAGTCATAAGGAGTCCTACGAGCAGTACTTC.

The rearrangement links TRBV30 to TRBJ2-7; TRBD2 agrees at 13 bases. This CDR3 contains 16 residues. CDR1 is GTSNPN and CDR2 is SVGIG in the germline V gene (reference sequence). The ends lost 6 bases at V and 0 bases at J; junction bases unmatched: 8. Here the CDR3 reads CACEGTSGVSSYEQYF. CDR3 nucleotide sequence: TGTGCCTGTGAAGGGACTAGCGGGGTTAGCTCCTACGAGCAGTACTTC.

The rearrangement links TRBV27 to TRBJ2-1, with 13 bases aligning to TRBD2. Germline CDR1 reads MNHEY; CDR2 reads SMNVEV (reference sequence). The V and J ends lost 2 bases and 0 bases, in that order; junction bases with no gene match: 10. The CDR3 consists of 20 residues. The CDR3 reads CASSLIGTSGVLSSYNEQFF. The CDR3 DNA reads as TGTGCCAGCAGTTTAATTGGGACTAGCGGGGTACTCAGCTCCTACAATGAGCAGTTCTTC.

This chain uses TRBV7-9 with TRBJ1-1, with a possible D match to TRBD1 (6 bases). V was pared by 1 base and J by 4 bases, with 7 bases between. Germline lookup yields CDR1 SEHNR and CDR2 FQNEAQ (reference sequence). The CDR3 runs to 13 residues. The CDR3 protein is CASSLEDSTEAFF. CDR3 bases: TGTGCCAGCAGCTTAGAGGACAGCACTGAAGCTTTCTTT.

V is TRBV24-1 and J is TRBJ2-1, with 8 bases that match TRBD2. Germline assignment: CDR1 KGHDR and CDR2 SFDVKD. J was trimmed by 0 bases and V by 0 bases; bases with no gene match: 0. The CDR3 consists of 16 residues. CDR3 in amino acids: CATSDLGTSSYNEQFF. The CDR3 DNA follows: TGTGCCACCAGTGATTTGGGGACTAGCTCCTACAATGAGCAGTTCTTC.

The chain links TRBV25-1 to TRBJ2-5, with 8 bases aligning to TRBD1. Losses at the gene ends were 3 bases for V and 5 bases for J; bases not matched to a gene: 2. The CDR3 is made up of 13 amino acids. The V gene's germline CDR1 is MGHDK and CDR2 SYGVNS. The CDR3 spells CASSEDRAETQYF. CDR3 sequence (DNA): TGTGCCAGCAGTGAGGACAGGGCCGAGACCCAGTACTTC.

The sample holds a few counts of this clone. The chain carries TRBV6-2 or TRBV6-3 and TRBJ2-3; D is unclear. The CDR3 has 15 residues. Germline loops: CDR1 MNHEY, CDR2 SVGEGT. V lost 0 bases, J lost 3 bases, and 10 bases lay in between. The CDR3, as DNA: TGTGCCAGCAGTTACTCACGGACCTCGACAGATACGCAGTATTTT. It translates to CASSYSRTSTDTQYF.

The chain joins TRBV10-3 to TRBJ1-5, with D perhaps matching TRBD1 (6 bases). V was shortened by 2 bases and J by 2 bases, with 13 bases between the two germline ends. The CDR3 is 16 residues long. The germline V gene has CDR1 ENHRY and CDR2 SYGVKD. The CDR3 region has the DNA TGTGCCATCAGTGAGGCGACAGGAGGGGGCAATCAGCCCCAGCATTTT. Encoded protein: CAISEATGGGNQPQHF.

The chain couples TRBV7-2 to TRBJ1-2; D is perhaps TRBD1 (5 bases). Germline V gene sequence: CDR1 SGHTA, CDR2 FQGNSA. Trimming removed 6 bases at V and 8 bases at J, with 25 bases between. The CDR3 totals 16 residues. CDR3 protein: CASRNPSGQRYFGYTF. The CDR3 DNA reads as TGTGCCAGCAGGAACCCGTCAGGGCAGAGGTATTTCGGCTACACCTTC.

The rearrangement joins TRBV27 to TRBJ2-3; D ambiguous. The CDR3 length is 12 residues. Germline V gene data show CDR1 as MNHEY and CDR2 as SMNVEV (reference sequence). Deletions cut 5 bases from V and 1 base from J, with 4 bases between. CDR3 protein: CASSGGTDTQYF. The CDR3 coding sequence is TGTGCCAGCAGTGGGGGCACAGATACGCAGTATTTT.

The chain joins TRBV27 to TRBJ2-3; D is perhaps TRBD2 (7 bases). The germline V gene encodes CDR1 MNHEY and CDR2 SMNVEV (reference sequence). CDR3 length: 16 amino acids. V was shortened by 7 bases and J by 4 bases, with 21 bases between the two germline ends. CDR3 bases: TGTGCCAGCACCCCTTGGGGGGGGGCATGGGCAGATACGCAGTATTTT. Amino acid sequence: CASTPWGGAWADTQYF.

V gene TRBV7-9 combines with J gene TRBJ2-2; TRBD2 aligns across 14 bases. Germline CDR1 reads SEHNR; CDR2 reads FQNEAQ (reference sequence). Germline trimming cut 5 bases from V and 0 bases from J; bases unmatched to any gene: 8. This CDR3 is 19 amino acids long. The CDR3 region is CASSPMTSGRAPNTGELFF. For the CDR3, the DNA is TGTGCCAGCAGCCCGATGACTAGCGGGAGGGCCCCGAACACCGGGGAGCTGTTTTTT.

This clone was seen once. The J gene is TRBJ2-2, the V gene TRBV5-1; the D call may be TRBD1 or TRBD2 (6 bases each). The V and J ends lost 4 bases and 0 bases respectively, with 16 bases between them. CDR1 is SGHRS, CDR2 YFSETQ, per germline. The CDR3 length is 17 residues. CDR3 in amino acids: CASSTRTGATNTGELFF. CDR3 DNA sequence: TGCGCCAGCAGCACACGGACGGGGGCCACGAACACCGGGGAGCTGTTTTTT. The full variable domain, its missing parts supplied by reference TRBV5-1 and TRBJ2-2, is KAGVTQTPRYLIKTRGQQVTLSCSPISGHRSVSWYQQTPGQGLQFLFEYFSETQRNKGNFPGRFSGRQFSNSRSEMNVSTLELGDSALYLCASSTRTGATNTGELFFGEGSRLTVL.

In DNA, the CDR3 is TGTGCCAGCAGCCCGACAGACTCTGGGGCCAACGTCCTGACTTTC. This translates into CASSPTDSGANVLTF. V and J are TRBV11-2 and TRBJ2-6; a weak D match, TRBD1 (5 bases). V shed 5 bases and J shed 0 bases, with 8 bases lying between them. CDR1 is SGHAT and CDR2 is FQNNGV in the germline V gene. The CDR3 loop spans 15 amino acids.

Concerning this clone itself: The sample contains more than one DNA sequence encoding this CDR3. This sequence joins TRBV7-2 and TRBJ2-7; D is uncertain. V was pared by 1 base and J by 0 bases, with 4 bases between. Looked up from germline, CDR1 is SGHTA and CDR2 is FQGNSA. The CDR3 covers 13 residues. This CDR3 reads CASSLGVSYEQYF. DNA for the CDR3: TGTGCCAGCAGCTTAGGCGTCTCCTACGAGCAGTACTTC.

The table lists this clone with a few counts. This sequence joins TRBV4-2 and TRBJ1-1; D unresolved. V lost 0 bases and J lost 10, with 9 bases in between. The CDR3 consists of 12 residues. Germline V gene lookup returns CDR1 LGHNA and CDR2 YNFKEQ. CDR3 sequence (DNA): TGTGCCAGCAGCCAAGATCCAGGTGGAGCTTTCTTT. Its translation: CASSQDPGGAFF.